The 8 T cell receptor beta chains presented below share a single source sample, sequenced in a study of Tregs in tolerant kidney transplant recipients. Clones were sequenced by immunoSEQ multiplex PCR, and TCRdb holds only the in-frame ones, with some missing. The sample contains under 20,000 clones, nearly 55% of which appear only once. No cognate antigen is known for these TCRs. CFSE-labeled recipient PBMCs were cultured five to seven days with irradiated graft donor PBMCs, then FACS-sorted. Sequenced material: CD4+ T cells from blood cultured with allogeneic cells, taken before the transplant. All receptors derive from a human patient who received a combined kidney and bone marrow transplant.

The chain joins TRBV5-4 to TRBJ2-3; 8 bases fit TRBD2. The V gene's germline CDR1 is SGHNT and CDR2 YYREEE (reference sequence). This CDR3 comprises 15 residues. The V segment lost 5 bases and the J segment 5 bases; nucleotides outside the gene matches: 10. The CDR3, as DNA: TGTGCCAGCAGTCGGACTAGCCTTGGGGTAGATACGCAGTATTTT. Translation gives CASSRTSLGVDTQYF.

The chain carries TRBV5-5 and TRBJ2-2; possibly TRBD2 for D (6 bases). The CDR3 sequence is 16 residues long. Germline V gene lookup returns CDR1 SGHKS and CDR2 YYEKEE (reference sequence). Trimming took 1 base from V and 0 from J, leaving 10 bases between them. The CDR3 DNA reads TGTGCCAGCAGCTTGCGGCCGGGGGCGAACACCGGGGAGCTGTTTTTT. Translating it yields CASSLRPGANTGELFF.

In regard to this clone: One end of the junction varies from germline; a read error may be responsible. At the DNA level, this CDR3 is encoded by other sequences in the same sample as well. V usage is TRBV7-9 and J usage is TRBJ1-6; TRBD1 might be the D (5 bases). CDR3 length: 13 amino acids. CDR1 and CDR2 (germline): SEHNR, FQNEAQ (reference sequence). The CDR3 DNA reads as TGTGCCAGCAGCCCGACAGTAAATTCCCCCCTCCACTTT. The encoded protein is CASSPTVNSPLHF.

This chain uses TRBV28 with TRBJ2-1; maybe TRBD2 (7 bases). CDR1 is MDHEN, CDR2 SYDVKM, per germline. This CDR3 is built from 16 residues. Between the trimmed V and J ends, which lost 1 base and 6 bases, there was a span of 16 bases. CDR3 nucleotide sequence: TGTGCCAGCAGTTTATATTTACAGGGCGGGGGCAATGAGCAGTTCTTC. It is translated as CASSLYLQGGGNEQFF.

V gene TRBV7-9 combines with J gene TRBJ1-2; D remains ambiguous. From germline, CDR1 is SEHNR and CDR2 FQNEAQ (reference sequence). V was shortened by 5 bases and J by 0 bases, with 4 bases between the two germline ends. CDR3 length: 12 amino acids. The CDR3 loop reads CASSAANYGYTF. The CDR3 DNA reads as TGTGCCAGCAGCGCAGCTAACTATGGCTACACCTTC. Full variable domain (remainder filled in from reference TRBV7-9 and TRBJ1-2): DTGVSQNPRHKITKRGQNVTFRCDPISEHNRLYWYRQTLGQGPEFLTYFQNEAQLEKSRLLSDRFSAERPKGSFSTLEIQRTEQGDSAMYLCASSAANYGYTFGSGTRLTVV.

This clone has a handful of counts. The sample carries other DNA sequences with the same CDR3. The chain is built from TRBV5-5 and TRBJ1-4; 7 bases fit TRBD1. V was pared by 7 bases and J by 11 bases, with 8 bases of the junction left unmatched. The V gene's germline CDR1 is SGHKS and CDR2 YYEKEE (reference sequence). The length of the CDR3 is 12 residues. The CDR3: CASRQGQSKLFF. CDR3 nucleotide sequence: TGTGCCAGCCGACAGGGACAGTCGAAACTGTTTTTT.

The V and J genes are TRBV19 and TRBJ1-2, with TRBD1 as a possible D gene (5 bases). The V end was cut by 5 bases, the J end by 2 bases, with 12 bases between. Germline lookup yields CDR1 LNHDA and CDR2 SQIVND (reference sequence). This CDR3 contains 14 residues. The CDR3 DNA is TGTGCCAGTAGTCTCGACCGGGGGAACTATGGCTACACCTTC. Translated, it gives CASSLDRGNYGYTF.

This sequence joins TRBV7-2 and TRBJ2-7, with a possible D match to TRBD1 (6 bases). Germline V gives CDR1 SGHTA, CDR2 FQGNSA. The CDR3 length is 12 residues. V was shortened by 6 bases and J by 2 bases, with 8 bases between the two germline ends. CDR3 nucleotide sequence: TGTGCCAGCAGTAGACAGGCCTACGAGCAGTACTTC. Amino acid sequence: CASSRQAYEQYF. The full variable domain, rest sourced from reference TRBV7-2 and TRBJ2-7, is GAGVSQSPSNKVTEKGKDVELRCDPISGHTALYWYRQSLGQGLEFLIYFQGNSAPDKSGLPSDRFSAERTGGSVSTLTIQRTQQEDSAVYLCASSRQAYEQYFGPGTRLTVT.